The 15 T cell receptor beta chains presented below share a single source sample, sequenced in a study of cytomegalovirus exposure and HLA in healthy donors (TCRdb year 2017). To prepare the library, the immunoSEQ multiplex PCR assay was applied. For the multiplex PCR, a mixture combining 60 forward primers for TCR Vbeta segments and 13 reverse primers for TCR Jbeta segments was used. Here the immuneACCESS table is served through TCRdb, limited to in-frame sequences with V and J called. Missing clones are a known gap in these copies; in checked studies unresolved V genes cover under half, and the rest lacks a known reason. In this sample the table shows some 100,000 clones, 75% of which occur a single time. The top ten clones comprise less than 11% of the sample. Specimen: PBMCs. Receptors were obtained from a man between 50 and 59 years old in good health and CMV-seronegative.

This clone turned up a few times. This chain connects TRBV28 to TRBJ2-7; D may be TRBD1 (5 bases). CDR3 length equals 14 residues. In germline, CDR1 is MDHEN, CDR2 SYDVKM. V was cut by 2 bases and J by 7 bases, with 15 bases left in between. In DNA, the CDR3 is TGTGCCAGCAGTTTAGGGGCGGACCCAGTGGAGCAGTACTTC. This sequence encodes CASSLGADPVEQYF.

CDR3 sequence (DNA): TGTGCCAGCAGCAACAGCTACGAGCAGTACTTC. It specifies CASSNSYEQYF. V gene TRBV6-5 combines with J gene TRBJ2-5; unclear D gene. TRBJ2-7 explains the end of the DNA better; the J call may be wrong. This CDR3 is 11 amino acids long. Germline CDR1 MNHEY, CDR2 SVGAGI.

The chain employs TRBV28 and TRBJ2-5; 9 bases align to TRBD1. V lost 6 bases and J lost 4; bases outside the gene matches: 12. The CDR3 extends over 16 amino acids. Germline assignment: CDR1 MDHEN and CDR2 SYDVKM. Here the CDR3 DNA reads TGTGCCAGCAGACAAATCGCGATGACAGGGGGAGAGACCCAGTACTTC. Its protein is CASRQIAMTGGETQYF. Using reference TRBV28 and TRBJ2-5 for the parts outside the CDR3, the full variable domain is DVKVTQSSRYLVKRTGEKVFLECVQDMDHENMFWYRQDPGLGLRLIYFSYDVKMKEKGDIPEGYSVSREKKERFSLILESASTNQTSMYLCASRQIAMTGGETQYFGPGTRLLVL.

For this clone: Other nucleotide sequences from this sample produce the same CDR3. The J gene is TRBJ1-1, the V gene TRBV19, with TRBD1 matching 8 bases. V lost 8 bases and J lost 8; bases outside the gene matches: 13. From germline, CDR1 is LNHDA and CDR2 SQIVND (reference sequence). The length of the CDR3 is 14 residues. CDR3 region: CASGALDREAEAFF. The CDR3 DNA follows: TGTGCCAGTGGGGCTTTGGACAGGGAAGCCGAAGCTTTCTTT.

The sample holds a few counts of this clone. This rearrangement joins TRBV5-6 to TRBJ1-1; a weak D match, TRBD1 (6 bases). CDR1 and CDR2 (germline): SGHDT, YYEEEE. The CDR3 totals 18 residues. V was trimmed by 4 bases and J by 1 base, leaving 23 bases between them. The CDR3 spells CASSRRRGGVDRNTEAFF. For the CDR3, the DNA is TGTGCCAGCAGCCGCCGGAGGGGGGGAGTGGATAGGAACACTGAAGCTTTCTTT.

This clone was detected a few times. The chain combines TRBV19 with TRBJ1-2; no clear D gene. The germline V gene has CDR1 LNHDA and CDR2 SQIVND (reference sequence). V dropped 6 bases and J dropped 2 bases, with 13 bases sitting between them. The CDR3 is 14 amino acids. CDR3 region: CASRTRSVNYGYTF. The CDR3 nucleotides are TGTGCCAGTAGGACGCGGTCGGTAAACTATGGCTACACCTTC.

This chain connects TRBV6-6 to TRBJ2-2, with D maybe TRBD1 (5 bases). The V end was cut by 6 bases, the J end by 0 bases, with 8 bases between. The CDR3 covers 14 residues. The germline V gene has CDR1 MNHNY and CDR2 SVGAGI (reference sequence). The CDR3 loop is CASSQGANTGELFF. CDR3 in DNA: TGTGCCAGCAGCCAAGGGGCGAACACCGGGGAGCTGTTTTTT.

The CDR3 spells CASSWTGMNTEAFF. In DNA form, the CDR3 reads TGCGCCAGCAGCTGGACAGGGATGAACACTGAAGCTTTCTTT. The rearrangement uses TRBV5-1 and TRBJ1-1; 8 nucleotides match TRBD1. V dropped 3 bases and J dropped 0; count of bases not matched to a gene: 1. This CDR3 is 14 amino acids long. Germline CDR1 reads SGHRS; CDR2 reads YFSETQ.

The table lists this clone with a count of one. The rearrangement joins TRBV2 to TRBJ1-2; D gene unclear. Trimming stripped 5 bases from V and 8 bases from J, with 9 bases between. The germline gives CDR1 SNHLY, CDR2 FYNNEI. CDR3 size: 11 residues. Here the CDR3 DNA reads TGTGCCAGCAGTAATGACATCGGCTACACCTTC. As protein: CASSNDIGYTF.

The V and J genes are TRBV28 and TRBJ1-1; 8 nucleotides agree with TRBD1. The CDR3 contains 14 residues. CDR1 and CDR2 (germline): MDHEN, SYDVKM. With V trimmed by 1 base and J by 10 bases, 8 bases remained unmatched. DNA for the CDR3: TGTGCCAGCAGTTTATCGTACAGGGGGGAAGGAGCTTTCTTT. It translates to CASSLSYRGEGAFF.

This clone was detected only a few times. The V and J genes are TRBV6-1 and TRBJ2-4, with 9 nucleotides matching TRBD1. V dropped 5 bases and J dropped 4; count of bases not matched to a gene: 6. The CDR3 sequence is 15 residues long. Germline V lookup: CDR1 MNHNS, CDR2 SASEGT. The CDR3 spells CASSPLGTGKNIQYF. In DNA form, the CDR3 reads TGTGCCAGCAGTCCCCTGGGGACAGGGAAAAACATTCAGTACTTC.

This clone was seen only a few times. This chain uses TRBV6-1 with TRBJ1-3, with D perhaps matching TRBD1 (5 bases). V lost 6 bases, J lost 0 bases, and 12 bases lay in between. The CDR3 runs to 15 residues. CDR1 is MNHNS, CDR2 SASEGT, per germline. This chain's CDR3 is CASRVLGDSGNTIYF. DNA for the CDR3: TGTGCCAGCAGGGTTTTAGGGGACTCTGGAAACACCATATATTTT.

V usage is TRBV6-5 and J usage is TRBJ2-2; tentative D call: TRBD2 (5 bases). The germline V gene encodes CDR1 MNHEY and CDR2 SVGAGI. CDR3 length: 16 amino acids. V lost 0 bases to trimming and J lost 3 bases, with 11 bases between them. CDR3 nucleotides: TGTGCCAGCAGTTACTCGACTAACGTGCACACCGGGGAGCTGTTTTTT. Translated: CASSYSTNVHTGELFF.

As regards this clone: An end of the junction does not agree with germline; a read error may underlie this. This chain connects TRBV7-9 to TRBJ2-7, with D tentatively TRBD1 (6 bases). CDR1 is SEHNR and CDR2 is FQNEAQ in the germline V gene (reference sequence). The CDR3 spans 16 residues. CDR3: CSSSLSGTLTPYEQYF. DNA of the CDR3: TGTTCCAGCAGCTTGAGTGGGACACTTACCCCCTACGAGCAGTACTTC.

The V gene is TRBV5-5, the J gene TRBJ1-2, with a tentative D call TRBD1 (5 bases). The CDR3 runs to 15 residues. Germline lookup yields CDR1 SGHKS and CDR2 YYEKEE (reference sequence). The V and J ends lost 0 bases and 5 bases respectively, with 14 bases between them. The CDR3 loop is CASSLVQGGRYGYTF. The DNA of the CDR3 is TGTGCCAGCAGCTTGGTGCAGGGAGGAAGGTATGGCTACACCTTC.